The TCR beta chain described here comes from a study of CD8 T cells in Susac syndrome. Looked up from germline, CDR1 is LGHNA and CDR2 is YSLEER. V was clipped by 1 base and J by 5 bases, with 14 bases between them. The CDR3 loop spans 15 amino acids. The T cells that were sequenced for TCR beta were CD8+ and CD4+ cells from blood. The study used healthy donors as controls matched for age and sex. RNA was extracted with the RNeasy kit, and a quantity of about 0.5 to 1 ug was reverse transcribed using random hexamers. The CDR3 of TCR beta was amplified by immunoSEQ multiplex PCR across 54 Vbeta and 13 Jbeta. TCRdb re-derived calls from the immunoSEQ multiplex PCR reads in MiXCR, one entry per CDR3 protein. The sample has tens of thousands of distinct CDR3 sequences, approximately 94% seen once; the top ten hold roughly 0.26%.

This TCR derives from a human donor in good health. Sequencing used CD8+ T cells from PBMCs. The V and J genes are TRBV4-3 and TRBJ1-1; D remains unclear. In DNA, the CDR3 is TGCGCCAGCAGCCAAGCTTTCCAGGAAGGTACTGAAGCTTTCTTT. Translating it yields CASSQAFQEGTEAFF.